This T cell receptor (beta chain) stems from a study of T cells in Graves' hyperthyroidism and ophthalmopathy. This clonotype was found many times. Germline trimming cut 1 base from V and 0 bases from J; bases unmatched to any gene: 8. The CDR3 totals 18 residues. Germline assignment: CDR1 LGHNA and CDR2 YNFKEQ. Amplification yielded TCR beta CDR3 regions, with RNA transcripts as the source. First-round RT-PCR targeting the TCR CDR3 was performed with the HTBI primer set. Each CDR3 protein gets one entry after TCRdb re-called the multiplex PCR reads with MiXCR. The sample lists approximately 400,000 distinct CDR3 sequences; around 15% were seen once.

Material for sequencing was blood. This chain uses TRBV4-2 with TRBJ2-1; 8 bases match TRBD1. This clonotype was obtained from a man aged 50 or older with Graves' ophthalmopathy. The CDR3 sequence is CASSQGDRLSSSYNEQFF. The CDR3 bases are TGTGCCAGCAGCCAAGGGGACAGGCTAAGCAGCTCCTACAATGAGCAGTTCTTC.